Below are 25 T cell receptor beta chains sequenced from a single sample in a study of blood T cells in healthy people across ages. Through a sample-barcoded 5' primer and a J-beta primer mix, a second PCR was run for about 7 to 12 cycles. TCRdb re-derived calls from the 5' RACE reads in MiXCR, one entry per CDR3 protein. The table has 710,000 or so distinct CDR3 sequences, approximately 21% seen once. The source material was blood. These receptors were obtained from a man aged 70 or older in good health.

The chain uses TRBV14 and TRBJ1-1; TRBD1 matches at 7 bases. This CDR3 comprises 16 residues. V gave up 3 bases and J gave up 2 bases; unmatched junction bases: 9. CDR1 is SGHDN, CDR2 FVKESK, per germline. This CDR3 reads CASSHITGAGNTEAFF. CDR3 sequence (DNA): TGTGCCAGCAGCCATATAACAGGGGCGGGAAACACTGAAGCTTTCTTT.

J is TRBJ2-1 and V is TRBV28; TRBD2 matches 7 bases. J lost 5 bases, V lost 1 base, and 8 bases had no gene match. Looked up from germline, CDR1 is MDHEN and CDR2 is SYDVKM. The CDR3 has 16 residues. The CDR3 here is CASSLSGAGVNNEQFF. Written as DNA, the CDR3 is TGTGCCAGCAGTTTATCCGGGGCGGGGGTAAACAATGAGCAGTTCTTC.

The chain couples TRBV20-1 to TRBJ2-1; 7 nucleotides align to TRBD2. This CDR3 is 14 amino acids long. V lost 3 bases, J lost 7 bases, and 9 bases stayed unmatched. Germline V gene sequence: CDR1 DFQATT, CDR2 SNEGSKA (reference sequence). The DNA for the CDR3 is TGCAGTGCTAGGGGGCGGGGGAAGGGGAATGAGCAGTTCTTC. This codes for CSARGRGKGNEQFF.

This clonotype was observed a handful of times. V and J are TRBV14 and TRBJ1-1, with 7 positions matching TRBD1. V was pared by 3 bases and J by 0 bases, with 7 bases of the junction left unmatched. This CDR3 region has 16 residues. The germline V gene has CDR1 SGHDN and CDR2 FVKESK. The CDR3 sequence is CASSHSLDRLNTEAFF. As DNA, the CDR3 is TGTGCCAGCAGCCACTCTCTGGACAGGTTGAACACTGAAGCTTTCTTT.

This clonotype was observed a few times. The chain carries TRBV20-1 and TRBJ2-3; D not certain. Germline V lookup: CDR1 DFQATT, CDR2 SNEGSKA (reference sequence). The CDR3 totals 11 residues. The germline V and J ends were trimmed by 5 bases and 6 bases, with 9 bases remaining between them. The CDR3 DNA follows: TGCAGTGCTCACCCCTCCGATACGCAGTATTTT. Residues: CSAHPSDTQYF.

The chain couples TRBV7-2 to TRBJ1-1; D is undetermined. Trimming took 2 bases from V and 5 from J, leaving 15 bases between them. CDR1 is SGHTA, CDR2 FQGNSA, per germline. There are 15 residues in the CDR3. The CDR3 loop is CASSLSVRSGTEAFF. The CDR3 coding sequence is TGTGCCAGCAGCTTATCGGTCAGGTCGGGGACTGAAGCTTTCTTT.

This rearrangement joins TRBV9 to TRBJ2-1; D call uncertain. The CDR3 contains 15 residues. CDR1 is SGDLS and CDR2 is YYNGEE in the germline V gene. The V and J ends lost 0 bases and 5 bases respectively, with 12 bases between them. CDR3 nucleotide sequence: TGTGCCAGCAGCGTAGAAGGCCACCATGACAATGAGCAGTTCTTC. Translation: CASSVEGHHDNEQFF.

The chain carries TRBV7-2 and TRBJ2-5, with D maybe TRBD1 (6 bases). The DNA end is more similar to TRBJ2-1, so the J call may be wrong. Germline CDR1 is SGHTA and CDR2 is FQGNSA. The CDR3 sequence is 15 residues long. The DNA for the CDR3 is TGTGCCAGCAGCAAACAAGGACAGACCTACAATGAGCAGTTCTTC. It codes for CASSKQGQTYNEQFF.

The chain joins TRBV6-6 to TRBJ1-1; D might be TRBD1 (5 bases). The V gene's germline CDR1 is MNHNY and CDR2 SVGAGI (reference sequence). With 0 bases removed from V and 8 bases from J, the gap between germline ends came to 13 bases. CDR3 length: 14 amino acids. The DNA for the CDR3 is TGTGCCAGCAGTTACTCCCCAGTAGGGGCCGAAGCTTTCTTT. Translation: CASSYSPVGAEAFF.

This clonotype was observed a handful of times. The chain links TRBV29-1 to TRBJ2-5; D unresolved. The ends were cut back, 3 bases at V and 5 bases at J, with 10 bases in the middle. The CDR3 is 12 residues long. CDR1 is SQVTM and CDR2 is ANQGSEA in the germline V gene. Written as DNA, the CDR3 is TGCAGCGTTGAGGCCGAAAGCGAGACCCAGTACTTC. Translating gives CSVEAESETQYF.

The chain has TRBV7-9 and TRBJ2-2, with a possible D match to TRBD2 (5 bases). This CDR3 comprises 16 residues. V gave up 4 bases and J gave up 1 base, with 13 bases separating them. CDR1 is SEHNR and CDR2 is FQNEAQ in the germline V gene (reference sequence). The CDR3 coding sequence is TGTGCCAGCAGCTCCGAGGACTCATTGAACACCGGGGAGCTGTTTTTT. This sequence encodes CASSSEDSLNTGELFF.

The chain couples TRBV20-1 to TRBJ2-1, with D possibly TRBD2 on 5 matching bases. V lost 1 base to trimming and J lost 3 bases, with 10 bases between them. Germline V gene data show CDR1 as DFQATT and CDR2 as SNEGSKA (reference sequence). The CDR3 sequence is 14 residues long. The CDR3 reads CSARAGYHYNEQFF. The CDR3 DNA reads as TGCAGTGCTAGAGCGGGATACCACTACAATGAGCAGTTCTTC.

This clonotype has only a few counts. The chain links TRBV5-4 to TRBJ1-4; D remains ambiguous. This CDR3 is 16 amino acids long. CDR1 SGHNT and CDR2 YYREEE come from the germline V gene (reference sequence). The V end lost 0 bases, the J end lost 0 bases, and 9 bases lay between the germline ends. CDR3 DNA sequence: TGTGCCAGCAGCTTGGGTATGGGTGCAACTAATGAAAAACTGTTTTTT. Encoded protein: CASSLGMGATNEKLFF.

This clonotype was counted between two and nine times. The V and J genes are TRBV18 and TRBJ2-2; D is uncertain. This CDR3 comprises 16 residues. With 2 bases removed from V and 0 bases from J, the gap between germline ends came to 10 bases. Germline values: CDR1 KGHSH, CDR2 LQKENI. CDR3 DNA sequence: TGTGCCAGCTCACCAGCAGGATCGTCGAACACCGGGGAGCTGTTTTTT. Translation: CASSPAGSSNTGELFF.

This clonotype was seen a handful of times. The V gene is TRBV12-3 or TRBV12-4, the J gene TRBJ2-1; no clear D. The germline V and J ends were trimmed by 3 bases and 0 bases, with 9 bases remaining between them. CDR3 length: 15 residues. CDR3 sequence: CASSLTQSSYNEQFF. The CDR3 region has the DNA TGTGCCAGCAGTTTGACACAAAGCTCCTACAATGAGCAGTTCTTC.

This clonotype appeared a few times. The V call is TRBV5-1, the J call TRBJ2-7; D call uncertain. Trimming pared 0 bases from V and 2 bases from J, leaving 6 bases between. The CDR3 is 13 residues long. Germline V lookup: CDR1 SGHRS, CDR2 YFSETQ. The CDR3 spells CASSLDTAYEQYF. The CDR3 coding sequence is TGCGCCAGCAGCTTGGACACAGCCTACGAGCAGTACTTC.

CDR3 protein: CAWRPLLRADYNEQFF. In DNA form, the CDR3 reads TGTGCCTGGAGACCCCTCCTCCGGGCGGACTACAATGAGCAGTTCTTC. J is TRBJ2-1 and V is TRBV30; no definite D call. The CDR3 covers 16 residues. Per germline, CDR1 GTSNPN and CDR2 SVGIG (reference sequence). V lost 3 bases to trimming and J lost 3 bases, with 18 bases between them.

This clonotype has more than one count but fewer than ten. This sequence joins TRBV2 and TRBJ1-1, with TRBD1 matching 8 bases. V lost 6 bases to trimming and J lost 8 bases; unmatched junction nucleotides: 8. The CDR3 extends over 13 amino acids. Germline CDR1 SNHLY, CDR2 FYNNEI. For the CDR3, the DNA is TGTGCCAGCAGGAGGGAACGGACAGGGGAAGCTTTCTTT. It specifies CASRRERTGEAFF.

J is TRBJ2-2 and V is TRBV7-2; D might be TRBD1 (5 bases). This CDR3 has 13 residues. Germline V CDR1 and CDR2: SGHTA, FQGNSA. Trimming removed 7 bases from V and 8 bases from J, with 14 bases in between. The CDR3 DNA follows: TGTGCCAGCACCCCAATTAGGGGAGGGGAGCTGTTTTTT. This gives the protein CASTPIRGGELFF.

This sequence joins TRBV7-6 and TRBJ1-2; D is perhaps TRBD1 (5 bases). V lost 5 bases to trimming and J lost 4 bases, with 23 bases between them. Per germline, CDR1 SGHVS and CDR2 FNYEAQ. This CDR3 spans 17 amino acids. This CDR3 reads CASSPGTGWISSYGYTF. The CDR3 DNA sequence: TGTGCCAGCAGCCCCGGCACAGGATGGATTTCCAGCTATGGCTACACCTTC.

This clonotype was counted a few times. The rearrangement joins TRBV5-5 to TRBJ1-2; 7 bases map to TRBD1. The CDR3 length is 14 residues. The junction had 10 bases not matched to a gene; V was cut back by 3 bases and J by 8 bases. Germline lookup yields CDR1 SGHKS and CDR2 YYEKEE (reference sequence). CDR3: CASSSEQGRGGYTF. The CDR3 DNA is TGTGCCAGCAGCTCGGAACAGGGGAGGGGAGGCTACACCTTC.

This clonotype occurred a few times. The CDR3 is CASSVDGLKVNEQFF. As DNA, the CDR3 is TGTGCCAGCAGCGTAGACGGGCTCAAGGTGAATGAGCAGTTCTTC. The chain combines TRBV9 with TRBJ2-1; D remains unclear. Trimming cost V 0 bases and J 7 bases, with 14 bases left between them. Germline V CDR1 and CDR2: SGDLS, YYNGEE. CDR3 size: 15 residues.

The gene calls are TRBV6-6 and TRBJ1-2; 7 bases fit TRBD1. With 8 bases clipped from V and 3 bases from J, the junction kept 6 bases outside the gene matches. The CDR3 runs 13 residues. The germline V gene has CDR1 MNHNY and CDR2 SVGAGI (reference sequence). CDR3 residues: CASGETGYYGYTF. CDR3 DNA: TGTGCCAGCGGCGAGACAGGGTACTATGGCTACACCTTC.

This clonotype was seen more than once but under ten times. The V call is TRBV20-1, the J call TRBJ2-7; either TRBD1 or TRBD2 may fit D (5 bases each). There are 15 residues in the CDR3. The germline CDR1 and CDR2 sequences are DFQATT and SNEGSKA (reference sequence). V lost 1 base and J lost 3, with 16 bases in between. The CDR3 sequence: CSARGPGPNLYEQYF. Written as DNA, the CDR3 is TGCAGTGCTAGAGGACCGGGGCCAAACCTCTACGAGCAGTACTTC.

The V gene is TRBV3-1, the J gene TRBJ1-1; D remains ambiguous. Trimming took off 1 base at V and 7 bases at J, with 13 bases between the two ends. The CDR3 extends over 14 amino acids. Germline V gene lookup returns CDR1 LGHDT and CDR2 YNNKEL (reference sequence). This CDR3 is CASSQGPPTIEAFF. The CDR3 coding sequence is TGTGCCAGCAGCCAAGGTCCTCCTACGATTGAAGCTTTCTTT. The whole variable domain, remainder taken from reference TRBV3-1 and TRBJ1-1, is DTAVSQTPKYLVTQMGNDKSIKCEQNLGHDTMYWYKQDSKKFLKIMFSYNNKELIINETVPNRFSPKSPDKAHLNLHINSLELGDSAVYFCASSQGPPTIEAFFGQGTRLTVV.